These T cell receptor beta chains were read from a single sample in a study of T-cell memory formation after mild COVID-19. MiXCR was run by TCRdb on the 5' RACE reads, yielding one entry per CDR3 protein. The sample holds roughly 250,000 distinct CDR3 sequences, about a sixth seen once. The sample was PBMCs or a T cell subset sorted from them (not recorded which). Source of these receptors: a man between 18 and 29 years old who had mild COVID-19 (a few samples of this study predate the infection). Cell type and time point are not known. The CDR3 runs from the conserved cysteine through the conserved F or W. Fields, in order: V gene, D gene, J gene, clone size, CDR3 DNA, CDR3 protein. The D gene is left open where the match is weak. Clone size is given for some rows only: seen once, a few or many times, or a class if the clone is expanded.

V: TRBV18; D: TRBD1; J: TRBJ2-7; size: -; DNA: TGTGCCAGCTCACCCGGGACAGTCTCTACTTACGAGCAGTACTTC; CDR3: CASSPGTVSTYEQYF
V: TRBV6-2/TRBV6-3; D: TRBD2; J: TRBJ2-5; size: few; DNA: TGTGCCAGCAGTGCTAGCGGGGGGGCCGAGACCCAGTACTTC; CDR3: CASSASGGAETQYF
V: TRBV7-2; D: TRBD1; J: TRBJ1-6; size: few; DNA: TGTGCCAGCAGCTTTACAGGGGGGGATTCACCCCTCCACTTT; CDR3: CASSFTGGDSPLHF
V: TRBV7-2; D: TRBD1; J: TRBJ1-2; size: -; DNA: TGTGCCAGCAGCTTAGCGAGGTGGAGCCAGGGGGCGCGTAATGACTATGGCTACACCTTC; CDR3: CASSLARWSQGARNDYGYTF
V: TRBV4-1; D: TRBD1; J: TRBJ2-6; size: -; DNA: TGCGCCAGCAGCCAAGAAGGGGGCGTAGGGGCCAACGTCCTGACTTTC; CDR3: CASSQEGGVGANVLTF
V: TRBV7-3; D: -; J: TRBJ2-1; size: few; DNA: TGTGCCAGCAGCTCCTCACGAGACAAGCAGTTCTTC; CDR3: CASSSSRDKQFF
V: TRBV19; D: TRBD2; J: TRBJ2-3; size: -; DNA: TGTGCCAGTAGTGCCCGGCGGGGGGGCACAGATACGCAGTATTTT; CDR3: CASSARRGGTDTQYF
V: TRBV7-6; D: -; J: TRBJ2-6; size: few; DNA: TGTGCCAGCAGCTTAGGGGACGCTGGGGCCAACGTCCTGACTTTC; CDR3: CASSLGDAGANVLTF
V: TRBV2; D: TRBD1; J: TRBJ1-5; size: -; DNA: TGTGCCAGCAGGTGGGACAGACTCAATCAGCCCCAGCATTTT; CDR3: CASRWDRLNQPQHF
V: TRBV7-9; D: -; J: TRBJ2-2; size: many; DNA: TGTGCCAGCAGCTTTTGGGGAAACACCGGGGAGCTGTTTTTT; CDR3: CASSFWGNTGELFF
V: TRBV12-3/TRBV12-4; D: -; J: TRBJ1-4; size: -; DNA: TGTGCCAGCAGAGACCCGGGCGATAATGAAAAACTGTTTTTT; CDR3: CASRDPGDNEKLFF
V: TRBV2; D: -; J: TRBJ2-3; size: -; DNA: TGTGCCAGCAGTGATGCGGGGAGAGGTGATACGCAGTATTTT; CDR3: CASSDAGRGDTQYF
V: TRBV7-9; D: -; J: TRBJ1-1; size: -; DNA: TGTGCCAGCAGGGGAAGGGGGGTTACTGAAGCTTTCTTT; CDR3: CASRGRGVTEAFF
V: TRBV24-1; D: -; J: TRBJ2-4; size: few; DNA: TGTGCCACCAGAAAAATCCGTCGGGGCAAAAACATTCAGTACTTC; CDR3: CATRKIRRGKNIQYF
V: TRBV12-3/TRBV12-4; D: -; J: TRBJ1-5; size: -; DNA: TGTGCCAGCAGTTTGGTTCCGGGTCAGCCCCAGCATTTT; CDR3: CASSLVPGQPQHF
V: TRBV6-5; D: TRBD1; J: TRBJ1-5; size: -; DNA: TGTGCCAGCAGACCGGACAGGGGGCATCTTCAGCCCCAGCATTTT; CDR3: CASRPDRGHLQPQHF
V: TRBV28; D: -; J: TRBJ2-5; size: few; DNA: TGTGCCAGCAGACTAGGAACACTGGAGACCCAGTACTTC; CDR3: CASRLGTLETQYF
V: TRBV9; D: TRBD1; J: TRBJ1-5; size: -; DNA: TGTGCCAGCAGCCGCGACAGGGGGCTGGGTCAGCCCCAGCATTTT; CDR3: CASSRDRGLGQPQHF
V: TRBV6-6; D: -; J: TRBJ1-2; size: few; DNA: TGTGCCAGCCGACAGGCGGTGAACTATGGCTACACCTTC; CDR3: CASRQAVNYGYTF
V: TRBV7-2; D: -; J: TRBJ2-3; size: -; DNA: TGTGCCAGCAGCTTCCTATCCTCAACAGATACGCAGTATTTT; CDR3: CASSFLSSTDTQYF
V: TRBV4-1; D: -; J: TRBJ2-7; size: -; DNA: TGCGCCAGCAGCCGGCAGGAAACCTACGAGCAGTACTTC; CDR3: CASSRQETYEQYF
V: TRBV19; D: -; J: TRBJ1-1; size: once; DNA: TGTGCCAGTACCCTAGGTGGGACTGAAGCTTTCTTT; CDR3: CASTLGGTEAFF
V: TRBV7-6; D: TRBD2; J: TRBJ2-6; size: -; DNA: TGTGCCAGCAGCACCGGGACTAGCGGGGGGGCTGGGGCCAACGTCCTGACTTTC; CDR3: CASSTGTSGGAGANVLTF
V: TRBV7-2; D: -; J: TRBJ1-2; size: few; DNA: TGTGCCAGCAGCTTAGGCTGGGACTATGGCTACACCTTC; CDR3: CASSLGWDYGYTF
V: TRBV5-1; D: -; J: TRBJ2-7; size: -; DNA: TGCGCCAGCAGCTTGGAGGGAACCCTTTACGAGCAGTACTTC; CDR3: CASSLEGTLYEQYF
V: TRBV20-1; D: -; J: TRBJ1-6; size: -; DNA: TGCAGTGCCTCCGGGGTGGCGGTGGGAAATTCACCCCTCCACTTT; CDR3: CSASGVAVGNSPLHF
V: TRBV5-3; D: -; J: TRBJ2-3; size: -; DNA: TGTGCCAGAAGCTACAGGGACACAGATACGCAGTATTTT; CDR3: CARSYRDTDTQYF
V: TRBV18; D: -; J: TRBJ2-3; size: -; DNA: TGTGCCAGCTCTCTGACCCTGACAGATACGCAGTATTTT; CDR3: CASSLTLTDTQYF
V: TRBV10-3; D: -; J: TRBJ2-7; size: -; DNA: TGTGCCATCAGTGGACAGCCCCGAAGGTACGAGCAGTACTTC; CDR3: CAISGQPRRYEQYF
V: TRBV5-1; D: -; J: TRBJ2-2; size: few; DNA: TGCGCCAGCGCAACTCAGGGTTTCACCGGGGAGCTGTTTTTT; CDR3: CASATQGFTGELFF
V: TRBV7-2; D: -; J: TRBJ1-4; size: -; DNA: TGTGCCAGCAGCTTAGGGCCAGAGGGGTCTGAAAAACTGTTTTTT; CDR3: CASSLGPEGSEKLFF
V: TRBV12-3/TRBV12-4; D: -; J: TRBJ2-2; size: few; DNA: TGTGCCAGCAGTTTATTGTATCCAGGAACCGGGGAGCTGTTTTTT; CDR3: CASSLLYPGTGELFF
V: TRBV10-3; D: TRBD1; J: TRBJ1-2; size: -; DNA: TGTGCCATCGGGGGACAGTGGAACTATGGCTACACCTTC; CDR3: CAIGGQWNYGYTF
V: TRBV7-2; D: -; J: TRBJ2-1; size: many; DNA: TGTGCCAGCAGCACACCACGACCCTACAATGAGCAGTTCTTC; CDR3: CASSTPRPYNEQFF
V: TRBV18; D: -; J: TRBJ1-1; size: few; DNA: TGTGCCAGCTCAAACGGACAAACCGCCCTGGGCACTGAAGCTTTCTTT; CDR3: CASSNGQTALGTEAFF
V: TRBV7-9; D: -; J: TRBJ2-4; size: few; DNA: TGTGCCAGCGCGGCCTACGGTAGCATTCAGTACTTC; CDR3: CASAAYGSIQYF
V: TRBV5-1; D: -; J: TRBJ2-3; size: few; DNA: TGCGCCAGCAGCCCGGGACTGCTCACAGATACGCAGTATTTT; CDR3: CASSPGLLTDTQYF
V: TRBV2; D: -; J: TRBJ2-3; size: -; DNA: TGTGCCAGCGTCGAAGGGACTGCAGATACGCAGTATTTT; CDR3: CASVEGTADTQYF
V: TRBV7-2; D: TRBD1; J: TRBJ2-1; size: -; DNA: TGTGCCAGCAGCCTCGACAGGGTTAATGAGCAGTTCTTC; CDR3: CASSLDRVNEQFF
V: TRBV11-2; D: TRBD1; J: TRBJ1-4; size: few; DNA: TGTGCCAGCAGCTTAGACACAGGGGCGGTTAATGAAAAACTGTTTTTT; CDR3: CASSLDTGAVNEKLFF
V: TRBV20-1; D: -; J: TRBJ1-2; size: -; DNA: TGCAGTGCTAGATCGGGGGAAGGGGCGGTTAATGGCTACACCTTC; CDR3: CSARSGEGAVNGYTF
V: TRBV6-5; D: -; J: TRBJ2-2; size: -; DNA: TGTGCCAGCAGTTACTCGGAAGACCCCTACACCGGGGAGCTGTTTTTT; CDR3: CASSYSEDPYTGELFF
V: TRBV18; D: TRBD1; J: TRBJ2-7; size: few; DNA: TGTGCCAGCTCACCACCGGGACAGGGGACCCGCGAGCAGTACTTC; CDR3: CASSPPGQGTREQYF
V: TRBV20-1; D: TRBD2; J: TRBJ2-7; size: few; DNA: TGCAGTGCTAGACTGCTAGCGGGGTCCTCCTCCTACGAGCAGTACTTC; CDR3: CSARLLAGSSSYEQYF
V: TRBV4-2; D: TRBD2; J: TRBJ2-3; size: few; DNA: TGTGCCAGCAGCCAGACCTCGTCGGCTAGCGGCCCTTGGCCTAGCACAGATACGCAGTATTTT; CDR3: CASSQTSSASGPWPSTDTQYF
V: TRBV6-5; D: TRBD1; J: TRBJ1-4; size: -; DNA: TGTGCCAGCAGCCAGGACAGGGGGCGTGAAAAACTGTTTTTT; CDR3: CASSQDRGREKLFF
V: TRBV2; D: -; J: TRBJ1-5; size: -; DNA: TGTGCCAGCAGCCAACAGGGTATCGGGGGCAATCAGCCCCAGCATTTT; CDR3: CASSQQGIGGNQPQHF
V: TRBV6-2/TRBV6-3; D: TRBD1; J: TRBJ1-2; size: -; DNA: TGTGCCAGCAGTTCAAGACAGGGATATGGCTACACCTTC; CDR3: CASSSRQGYGYTF
V: TRBV25-1; D: TRBD1; J: TRBJ1-5; size: -; DNA: TGTGCCAGCAGATTGGGACAGGGGAATCAGCCCCAGCATTTT; CDR3: CASRLGQGNQPQHF
V: TRBV7-2; D: -; J: TRBJ2-2; size: many; DNA: TGTGCCAGCAGCCAAGCTGTGGTCACCGGGGAGCTGTTTTTT; CDR3: CASSQAVVTGELFF
V: TRBV12-3/TRBV12-4; D: TRBD1; J: TRBJ1-2; size: few; DNA: TGTGCCAGCAGTTACGGGACAGGGGGCAGCTATGGCTACACCTTC; CDR3: CASSYGTGGSYGYTF
V: TRBV20-1; D: TRBD1; J: TRBJ2-1; size: few; DNA: TGCAGTGCGAGGACCGGGACAGGGGACGATGAGCAGTTCTTC; CDR3: CSARTGTGDDEQFF
V: TRBV4-3; D: TRBD2; J: TRBJ2-2; size: -; DNA: TGCGCCAGCAGCCAAGAACCAGCGGGGGGGACCGGGGAGCTGTTTTTT; CDR3: CASSQEPAGGTGELFF
V: TRBV6-2/TRBV6-3; D: -; J: TRBJ2-2; size: many; DNA: TGTGCCAGCAGTTTTTTCGGCGGTGACACCGGGGAGCTGTTTTTT; CDR3: CASSFFGGDTGELFF
V: TRBV29-1; D: -; J: TRBJ2-3; size: -; DNA: TGCAGCGTTGAAGGAATGGGGTGGGCGCAGTATTTT; CDR3: CSVEGMGWAQYF
V: TRBV4-3; D: -; J: TRBJ2-2; size: few; DNA: TGCGCCAGCAGCCAACGCACCCACGGGGAGCTGTTTTTT; CDR3: CASSQRTHGELFF
V: TRBV6-5; D: -; J: TRBJ2-1; size: few; DNA: TGTGCCAGCAGTCCAACTAGTGGGCTTTTTCATGAGCAGTTCTTC; CDR3: CASSPTSGLFHEQFF
V: TRBV29-1; D: -; J: TRBJ2-7; size: few; DNA: TGCAGCGTGGGAGGTGCAGGGAACGAACCCTACGAGCAGTACTTC; CDR3: CSVGGAGNEPYEQYF